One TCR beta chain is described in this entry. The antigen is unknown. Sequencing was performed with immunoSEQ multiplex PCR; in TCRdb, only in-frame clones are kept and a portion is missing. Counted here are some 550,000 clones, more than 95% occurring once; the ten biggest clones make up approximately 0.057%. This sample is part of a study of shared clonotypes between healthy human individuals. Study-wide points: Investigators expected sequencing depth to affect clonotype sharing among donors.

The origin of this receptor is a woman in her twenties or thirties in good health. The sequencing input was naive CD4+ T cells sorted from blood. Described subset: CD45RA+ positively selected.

The CDR3 bases are TGTGCCAGCACCTGGGGCACCCACACAGATACGCAGTATTTT. Protein: CASTWGTHTDTQYF. The rearrangement uses TRBV5-5 and TRBJ2-3; D may be TRBD1 (5 bases). V lost 6 bases to trimming and J lost 2 bases, with 13 bases between them. Germline loops: CDR1 SGHKS, CDR2 YYEKEE (reference sequence). The CDR3 length is 14 residues. The full variable domain, in which reference TRBV5-5 and TRBJ2-3 provide the parts outside the CDR3, is DAGVTQSPTHLIKTRGQQVTLRCSPISGHKSVSWYQQVLGQGPQFIFQYYEKEERGRGNFPDRFSARQFPNYSSELNVNALLLGDSALYLCASTWGTHTDTQYFGPGTRLTVL.